The next 21 T cell receptor beta chains were all read from a single sample in a study of blood T cell repertoires in COVID-19. TCRdb's table, derived via immunoSEQ multiplex PCR, lists solely in-frame clones and lacks some. The sample has some 150,000 clones; about 85% are singletons. Sample: peripheral blood. These receptors all stem from a woman aged 60-75 years with active or convalescent COVID-19.

V gene TRBV6-1 combines with J gene TRBJ1-5; D perhaps matches TRBD1 (5 bases). Between the trimmed V and J ends, which lost 2 bases and 5 bases, there was a span of 13 bases. CDR1 is MNHNS and CDR2 is SASEGT in the germline V gene. The CDR3 sequence is 15 residues long. CDR3 bases: TGTGCCAGCAGTGAATCGGGGGACGGCTATCAGCCCCAGCATTTT. The encoded protein is CASSESGDGYQPQHF.

The chain employs TRBV3-1 (or the pseudogene TRBV3-2) and TRBJ2-7; 12 nucleotides align to TRBD2. V gave up 4 bases and J gave up 3 bases; unmatched junction bases: 4. The germline V gene has CDR1 LGHDT and CDR2 YNNKEL (reference sequence). This CDR3 has 15 residues. CDR3 amino acids: CASSLGLAGFYEQYF. CDR3 sequence (DNA): TGTGCCAGCAGCCTAGGACTAGCGGGGTTCTACGAGCAGTACTTC.

The chain recombines TRBV6-2 or TRBV6-3 with TRBJ1-5; the match to TRBD1 covers 7 bases. Per germline, CDR1 MNHEY and CDR2 SVGEGT. This CDR3 spans 16 amino acids. Losses at the gene ends were 2 bases for V and 4 bases for J; bases not matched to a gene: 8. DNA for the CDR3: TGTGCCAGCAGTTACATGAGGGACAGTGAGAATCAGCCCCAGCATTTT. Translated: CASSYMRDSENQPQHF.

The chain combines TRBV7-2 with TRBJ1-3, with unresolved D. Trimming pared 5 bases from V and 2 bases from J, leaving 7 bases between. CDR3 length: 13 amino acids. The germline CDR1 and CDR2 sequences are SGHTA and FQGNSA. CDR3 DNA: TGTGCCAGCAGCCCCAGGACTGGAAACACCATATATTTT. Encoded protein: CASSPRTGNTIYF.

This chain joins TRBV19 and TRBJ1-1; unclear D gene. The germline gives CDR1 LNHDA, CDR2 SQIVND (reference sequence). Trimming shortened V by 8 bases and J by 0 bases, and 7 bases separated the two germline ends. This CDR3 spans 12 amino acids. The CDR3 here is CASARMNTEAFF. As DNA, the CDR3 is TGTGCCAGTGCTAGAATGAACACTGAAGCTTTCTTT. Looking up the rest from reference TRBV19 and TRBJ1-1 gives the full variable domain: DGGITQSPKYLFRKEGQNVTLSCEQNLNHDAMYWYRQDPGQGLRLIYYSQIVNDFQKGDIAEGYSVSREKKESFPLTVTSAQKNPTAFYLCASARMNTEAFFGQGTRLTVV.

The CDR3 sequence is CASSLRDINEQFF. For the CDR3, the DNA is TGTGCCAGCAGCTTACGGGACATCAATGAGCAGTTCTTC. The V gene is TRBV7-2, the J gene TRBJ2-1; TRBD1 is a possible D gene (6 bases). The CDR3 length is 13 residues. Germline CDR1 is SGHTA and CDR2 is FQGNSA. V was clipped by 2 bases and J by 6 bases, with 8 bases between them.

The chain joins TRBV11-2 to TRBJ2-1; D remains unclear. The CDR3 has 13 residues. The germline V gene encodes CDR1 SGHAT and CDR2 FQNNGV. Trimming shortened V by 2 bases and J by 8 bases, and 10 bases separated the two germline ends. The CDR3 protein is CASSLLRGYEQFF. CDR3 DNA: TGTGCCAGCAGCTTACTCCGAGGCTATGAGCAGTTCTTC. Variable domain in full (rest from reference TRBV11-2 and TRBJ2-1): EAGVAQSPRYKIIEKRQSVAFWCNPISGHATLYWYQQILGQGPKLLIQFQNNGVVDDSQLPKDRFSAERLKGVDSTLKIQPAKLEDSAVYLCASSLLRGYEQFFGPGTRLTVL.

This clone was detected once. J is TRBJ1-6 and V is TRBV6-5; 12 nucleotides match TRBD1. Trimming removed 6 bases from V and 9 bases from J; junction bases left unmatched: 6. CDR3 length: 15 residues. The germline V gene encodes CDR1 MNHEY and CDR2 SVGAGI. CDR3 protein: CASSQGTGGTSPLHF. DNA of the CDR3: TGTGCCAGCAGCCAGGGGACAGGGGGCACTTCACCCCTCCACTTT.

The chain couples TRBV7-2 to TRBJ2-7; D possibly corresponds to TRBD1 (7 bases). Germline lookup yields CDR1 SGHTA and CDR2 FQGNSA. The CDR3 sequence is 14 residues long. Trimming removed 5 bases from V and 4 bases from J, with 15 bases in between. CDR3: CASSPGQGGYEQYF. As DNA, the CDR3 is TGTGCCAGCAGCCCTGGGCAGGGGGGATACGAGCAGTACTTC.

This CDR3 is CAISAGGNTEAFF. In DNA, the CDR3 is TGTGCCATCAGCGCAGGGGGGAACACTGAAGCTTTCTTT. The chain links TRBV10-3 to TRBJ1-1; TRBD1 matches at 7 bases. The CDR3 is 13 amino acids. The germline V gene has CDR1 ENHRY and CDR2 SYGVKD. After removal of 6 bases from V and 1 base from J, the junction contained 2 bases not matched to a gene.

This chain connects TRBV7-2 to TRBJ1-4, with D unclear. Trimming pared 0 bases from V and 5 bases from J, leaving 10 bases between. The CDR3 runs to 15 residues. CDR1 SGHTA and CDR2 FQGNSA come from the germline V gene. This CDR3 reads CASSLALAGNEKLFF. DNA for the CDR3: TGTGCCAGCAGCTTAGCGCTGGCAGGCAATGAAAAACTGTTTTTT.

The gene calls are TRBV3-1 (or the pseudogene TRBV3-2) and TRBJ2-7, with D possibly being TRBD1 (5 bases). CDR1 and CDR2 (germline): LGHDT, YNNKEL (reference sequence). The CDR3 loop spans 13 amino acids. Trimming cost V 5 bases and J 3 bases, with 11 bases left between them. The CDR3 loop reads CASSETVNYEQYF. CDR3 DNA sequence: TGTGCCAGCAGCGAGACAGTGAACTACGAGCAGTACTTC.

The chain uses TRBV5-5 and TRBJ2-7; D gene uncertain. This CDR3 spans 15 amino acids. Germline V CDR1 and CDR2: SGHKS, YYEKEE (reference sequence). Trimming removed 2 bases from V and 1 base from J, with 13 bases in between. CDR3 region: CASSFVPETSYEQYF. For the CDR3, the DNA is TGTGCCAGCAGCTTCGTGCCAGAGACTTCCTACGAGCAGTACTTC. The variable domain in full, completed from reference TRBV5-5 and TRBJ2-7, reads DAGVTQSPTHLIKTRGQQVTLRCSPISGHKSVSWYQQVLGQGPQFIFQYYEKEERGRGNFPDRFSARQFPNYSSELNVNALLLGDSALYLCASSFVPETSYEQYFGPGTRLTVT.

Only a few counts were recorded for this clone. V is TRBV5-1 and J is TRBJ2-5, with TRBD2 identical over 8 bases. The V segment lost 2 bases and the J segment 4 bases; nucleotides outside the gene matches: 7. In germline, CDR1 is SGHRS, CDR2 YFSETQ. The CDR3 spans 15 residues. The DNA of the CDR3 is TGCGCCAGCAGCTTTAGTAGCGGGGAAGGAGAGACCCAGTACTTC. Translation gives CASSFSSGEGETQYF.

This chain links TRBV2 with TRBJ1-4; 10 bases are a match to TRBD1. The CDR3 is made up of 15 amino acids. V trimming: 8 bases; J trimming: 0 bases; junction bases outside the gene matches: 3. Germline CDR1 reads SNHLY; CDR2 reads FYNNEI. DNA of the CDR3: TGTGCCAGCGGACAGGGGGTTGCAACTAATGAAAAACTGTTTTTT. Protein product: CASGQGVATNEKLFF.

The rearrangement uses TRBV19 and TRBJ1-2; the D gene is possibly TRBD1 (5 bases). This CDR3 comprises 12 residues. Trimming took off 4 bases at V and 6 bases at J, with 9 bases between the two ends. Germline CDR1 LNHDA, CDR2 SQIVND (reference sequence). CDR3 region: CASSNLQDGYTF. The CDR3 DNA follows: TGTGCCAGTAGTAACCTACAGGATGGCTACACCTTC.

The chain uses TRBV16 and TRBJ2-3; 7 nucleotides match TRBD2. V was clipped by 4 bases and J by 7 bases; unmatched bases: 14. From germline, CDR1 is KGHSY and CDR2 FQNENV. CDR3 size: 16 residues. CDR3 amino acids: CASSPTAGTTGHTQYF. The CDR3 DNA reads as TGTGCCAGCAGCCCTACAGCGGGGACGACCGGGCATACGCAGTATTTT.

The J gene is TRBJ2-3, the V gene TRBV20-1; weak D call: TRBD2 (6 bases). Looked up from germline, CDR1 is DFQATT and CDR2 is SNEGSKA (reference sequence). V lost 3 bases and J 0 bases, leaving 13 bases between the germline ends. This CDR3 has 15 amino acids. CDR3 nucleotide sequence: TGCAGTGCTAGTCTGGTGGGGGGTAGCACAGATACGCAGTATTTT. Translation: CSASLVGGSTDTQYF.

The chain couples TRBV18 to TRBJ1-5; D is possibly TRBD1 (5 bases). This CDR3 is 16 amino acids long. The ends were cut back, 4 bases at V and 7 bases at J, with 20 bases in the middle. CDR1 and CDR2 (germline): KGHSH, LQKENI. The CDR3 region has the DNA TGTGCCAGCTCACTGAACCCCGGGCAGGGCTGGCAGCCCCAGCATTTT. Protein product: CASSLNPGQGWQPQHF.

The chain couples TRBV6-5 to TRBJ2-1; no reliable D call. The CDR3 extends over 13 amino acids. Germline CDR1 is MNHEY and CDR2 is SVGAGI. V was trimmed by 2 bases and J by 3 bases, leaving 5 bases between them. The CDR3 region has the DNA TGTGCCAGCAGTTACCCCGGCTACAATGAGCAGTTCTTC. Residues: CASSYPGYNEQFF.

The genes are TRBV15 and TRBJ2-1; 7 nucleotides line up with TRBD1. With 1 base clipped from V and 4 bases from J, the junction kept 4 bases outside the gene matches. This CDR3 is 15 amino acids long. Germline CDR1 reads LNHNV; CDR2 reads YYDKDF (reference sequence). CDR3 bases: TGTGCCACCAGCAGAGGGACAGGTGATTACAATGAGCAGTTCTTC. Translating it yields CATSRGTGDYNEQFF.